Listed here are 17 T cell receptor beta chains from one sample, sequenced in a study of blood T cell repertoires in COVID-19. TCRdb keeps only in-frame clones here, not all; method: immunoSEQ multiplex PCR. The table has some 250,000 clones, about four fifths seen once. The sample was peripheral blood. Receptors originate from an elderly man with acute or convalescent COVID-19.

V and J are TRBV7-9 and TRBJ2-1; TRBD2 matches 7 bases. Looked up from germline, CDR1 is SEHNR and CDR2 is FQNEAQ (reference sequence). V gave up 5 bases and J gave up 5 bases; unmatched junction bases: 9. CDR3 length: 15 residues. CDR3 residues: CASSPTRGRDNEQFF. For the CDR3, the DNA is TGTGCCAGCAGCCCCACTCGCGGGAGAGACAATGAGCAGTTCTTC.

This chain joins TRBV15 and TRBJ1-2; 9 bases agree with TRBD1. The V gene end was trimmed by 0 bases and the J gene end by 5 bases; junction bases not matched to a gene: 7. Germline CDR1 is LNHNV and CDR2 is YYDKDF (reference sequence). The CDR3 totals 16 residues. CDR3 loop: CATSRDLRDRVYGYTF. The CDR3 nucleotides read TGTGCCACCAGCAGAGATCTCCGGGACAGGGTTTATGGCTACACCTTC.

This sequence joins TRBV7-9 and TRBJ2-1, with a tentative D call TRBD2 (6 bases). V lost 1 base and J lost 15, with 16 bases in between. The germline V gene has CDR1 SEHNR and CDR2 FQNEAQ (reference sequence). This CDR3 contains 13 residues. CDR3 DNA: TGTGCCAGCAGCTTAGACGGTATGCAGGGAGGGTTCTTC. Translated: CASSLDGMQGGFF.

V gene TRBV18 combines with J gene TRBJ2-3; 7 nucleotides match TRBD2. Germline CDR1 and CDR2: KGHSH and LQKENI. This CDR3 is built from 16 residues. V shed 3 bases and J 3 bases; nucleotides not matched to a gene: 9. CDR3 protein: CASSPGLGGLTDTQYF. The CDR3, as DNA: TGTGCCAGCTCACCTGGATTGGGGGGGTTAACAGATACGCAGTATTTT.

This clone was detected once. The gene calls are TRBV18 and TRBJ1-2; no definite D call. Per the germline V gene, CDR1 is KGHSH and CDR2 is LQKENI. V lost 0 bases to trimming and J lost 6 bases, with 8 bases between them. This CDR3 is 13 amino acids long. The CDR3 region is CASSPPVRDGYTF. CDR3 DNA: TGTGCCAGCTCACCACCGGTGCGGGATGGCTACACCTTC. Drawing the rest from reference TRBV18 and TRBJ1-2, the complete variable domain is NAGVMQNPRHLVRRRGQEARLRCSPMKGHSHVYWYRQLPEEGLKFMVYLQKENIIDESGMPKERFSAEFPKEGPSILRIQQVVRGDSAAYFCASSPPVRDGYTFGSGTRLTVV.

The table lists this clone with a few counts. Here the CDR3 DNA reads TGTGCCAGCTCACCTTCAACAGGGGGCGGCACTGAAGCTTTCTTT. This sequence encodes CASSPSTGGGTEAFF. This sequence joins TRBV18 and TRBJ1-1; 9 bases agree with TRBD1. Germline V gene sequence: CDR1 KGHSH, CDR2 LQKENI. The V and J ends lost 3 bases and 4 bases, in that order; junction bases with no gene match: 6. The CDR3 is 15 residues long.

This chain joins TRBV9 and TRBJ1-1; TRBD1 is a possible D gene (6 bases). The CDR3 runs 14 residues. V lost 4 bases and J 1 base, leaving 11 bases between the germline ends. Germline V lookup: CDR1 SGDLS, CDR2 YYNGEE. The CDR3: CASSLGTPNTEAFF. For the CDR3, the DNA is TGTGCCAGCAGCCTCGGGACACCGAACACTGAAGCTTTCTTT.

In the case of this clone: The same CDR3 can be traced to other DNA sequences in this sample. This chain uses TRBV28 with TRBJ1-1; unclear D gene. The V gene's germline CDR1 is MDHEN and CDR2 SYDVKM. CDR3 size: 13 residues. The V and J ends lost 2 bases and 3 bases respectively, with 7 bases between them. CDR3 in amino acids: CASSLVGDTEAFF. The CDR3 DNA is TGTGCCAGCAGTTTAGTCGGGGACACTGAAGCTTTCTTT.

In its sample, this clone was seen a few times. V is TRBV28 and J is TRBJ1-5; the D gene is possibly TRBD1 (6 bases). V gave up 7 bases and J gave up 9 bases, with 25 bases separating them. The CDR3 is 16 amino acids. Germline loops: CDR1 MDHEN, CDR2 SYDVKM. CDR3 amino acids: CASTLGQWGLVWPQHF. Written as DNA, the CDR3 is TGTGCCAGCACCCTCGGACAGTGGGGGTTGGTTTGGCCCCAGCATTTT. The full variable domain, with the rest looked up from reference TRBV28 and TRBJ1-5, is DVKVTQSSRYLVKRTGEKVFLECVQDMDHENMFWYRQDPGLGLRLIYFSYDVKMKEKGDIPEGYSVSREKKERFSLILESASTNQTSMYLCASTLGQWGLVWPQHFGDGTRLSIL.

The V call is TRBV28, the J call TRBJ2-3; TRBD2 matches at 15 bases. Germline trimming cut 5 bases from V and 4 bases from J; bases unmatched to any gene: 13. This CDR3 is 19 amino acids long. The germline CDR1 and CDR2 sequences are MDHEN and SYDVKM. CDR3 DNA: TGTGCCAGCAGTCCTGTCTACGGACTAGCGGGGGGGCGGGCAGATACGCAGTATTTT. This codes for CASSPVYGLAGGRADTQYF.

This sequence joins TRBV19 and TRBJ1-2; D gene uncertain. Germline values: CDR1 LNHDA, CDR2 SQIVND (reference sequence). This CDR3 is built from 12 residues. Trimming removed 5 bases at V and 2 bases at J, with 6 bases between. This CDR3 is CASSPGNYGYTF. The CDR3 DNA reads TGTGCCAGTAGTCCAGGAAACTATGGCTACACCTTC.

CDR3 region: CASSLNSGGLRSGELFF. Written as DNA, the CDR3 is TGTGCCAGCAGCTTAAATTCGGGGGGCTTAAGGTCCGGGGAGCTGTTTTTT. The rearrangement links TRBV7-3 to TRBJ2-2; weak D call: TRBD2 (7 bases). There are 17 residues in the CDR3. With 1 base removed from V and 6 bases from J, the gap between germline ends came to 18 bases. Germline-derived CDR1 and CDR2 are SGHTA and FQGTGA.

This clone was seen more than once but under ten times. This chain uses TRBV19 with TRBJ1-5, with 7 bases matching TRBD1. The CDR3 contains 15 residues. Germline CDR1 and CDR2: LNHDA and SQIVND (reference sequence). J lost 0 bases, V lost 2 bases, and 1 base had no gene match. The CDR3 sequence: CASSIRQGSNQPQHF. DNA for the CDR3: TGTGCCAGTAGTATACGACAGGGTAGCAATCAGCCCCAGCATTTT. Full variable domain (remainder filled in from reference TRBV19 and TRBJ1-5): DGGITQSPKYLFRKEGQNVTLSCEQNLNHDAMYWYRQDPGQGLRLIYYSQIVNDFQKGDIAEGYSVSREKKESFPLTVTSAQKNPTAFYLCASSIRQGSNQPQHFGDGTRLSIL.

This chain joins TRBV30 and TRBJ2-1, with 12 bases aligning to TRBD2. The length of the CDR3 is 14 residues. The germline gives CDR1 GTSNPN, CDR2 SVGIG (reference sequence). Trimming at V came to 4 bases and at J to 6 bases, leaving 4 bases not matched to a gene. Written as DNA, the CDR3 is TGTGCCTGGACACGGACTAGCGGGATCAATGAGCAGTTCTTC. Protein sequence: CAWTRTSGINEQFF.

This clone appeared a single time. This chain links TRBV9 with TRBJ2-2, with 15 bases aligning to TRBD2. After removal of 2 bases from V and 5 bases from J, the junction contained 4 bases not matched to a gene. CDR3 length: 17 amino acids. The V gene's germline CDR1 is SGDLS and CDR2 YYNGEE. CDR3 region: CASSVGTSGRTTGELFF. CDR3 sequence (DNA): TGTGCCAGCAGCGTTGGGACTAGCGGGAGGACAACCGGGGAGCTGTTTTTT.

The chain joins TRBV7-9 to TRBJ2-3; 7 bases line up with TRBD2. The CDR3 is 16 residues long. V lost 5 bases, J lost 2 bases, and 10 bases stayed unmatched. Per germline, CDR1 SEHNR and CDR2 FQNEAQ (reference sequence). The CDR3 sequence: CASSPLTGRFTDTQYF. The CDR3 bases are TGTGCCAGCAGCCCCCTGACCGGGAGGTTCACAGATACGCAGTATTTT.

The V call is TRBV3-1 (or the pseudogene TRBV3-2), the J call TRBJ2-3; TRBD2 matches 13 bases. CDR3 length: 16 amino acids. The ends lost 5 bases at V and 4 bases at J; junction bases unmatched: 6. Germline lookup yields CDR1 LGHDT and CDR2 YNNKEL (reference sequence). CDR3 sequence reads: CASSSIGLAGADTQYF. CDR3 DNA sequence: TGTGCCAGCAGCTCCATCGGACTAGCGGGGGCAGATACGCAGTATTTT.